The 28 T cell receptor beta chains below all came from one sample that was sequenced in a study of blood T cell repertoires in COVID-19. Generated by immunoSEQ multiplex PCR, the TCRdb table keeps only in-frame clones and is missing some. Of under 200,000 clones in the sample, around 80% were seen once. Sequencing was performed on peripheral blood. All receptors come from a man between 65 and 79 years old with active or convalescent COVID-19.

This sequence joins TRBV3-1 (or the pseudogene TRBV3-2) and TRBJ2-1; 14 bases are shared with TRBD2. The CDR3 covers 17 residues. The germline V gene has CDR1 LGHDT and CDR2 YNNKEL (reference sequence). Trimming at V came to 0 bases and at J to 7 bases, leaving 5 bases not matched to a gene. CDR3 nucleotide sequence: TGTGCCAGCAGCCAAGATTGGGGACTAGCGGGAGTGAATGAGCAGTTCTTC. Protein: CASSQDWGLAGVNEQFF.

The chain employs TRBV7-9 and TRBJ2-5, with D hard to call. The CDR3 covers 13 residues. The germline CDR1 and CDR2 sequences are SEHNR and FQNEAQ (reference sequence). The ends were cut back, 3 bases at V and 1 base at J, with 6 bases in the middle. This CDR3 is CASSFNSQETQYF. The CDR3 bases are TGTGCCAGCAGCTTTAACAGCCAAGAGACCCAGTACTTC.

For the CDR3, the DNA is TGTGCCTGCACAGGACCCTACACTGAAGCTTTCTTT. It codes for CACTGPYTEAFF. The chain recombines TRBV30 with TRBJ1-1, with D possibly TRBD1 on 5 matching bases. V was clipped by 6 bases and J by 3 bases, with 11 bases between them. Per germline, CDR1 GTSNPN and CDR2 SVGIG (reference sequence). This CDR3 contains 12 residues.

This CDR3 is CASSLRNLAGGPSYEQYF. As DNA, the CDR3 is TGTGCCAGCAGCTTAAGAAATCTAGCGGGAGGTCCTTCTTACGAGCAGTACTTC. This chain joins TRBV7-2 and TRBJ2-7; TRBD2 agrees at 11 bases. Germline CDR1 SGHTA, CDR2 FQGNSA. This CDR3 comprises 18 residues. The J segment lost 4 bases and the V segment lost 2 bases, leaving 13 bases of the junction unmatched.

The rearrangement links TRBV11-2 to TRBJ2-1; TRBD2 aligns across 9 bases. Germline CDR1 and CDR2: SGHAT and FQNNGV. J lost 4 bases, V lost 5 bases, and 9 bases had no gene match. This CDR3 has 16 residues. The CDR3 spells CASSPSLAGGYNEQFF. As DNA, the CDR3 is TGTGCCAGCAGCCCCTCGCTGGCGGGGGGGTACAATGAGCAGTTCTTC.

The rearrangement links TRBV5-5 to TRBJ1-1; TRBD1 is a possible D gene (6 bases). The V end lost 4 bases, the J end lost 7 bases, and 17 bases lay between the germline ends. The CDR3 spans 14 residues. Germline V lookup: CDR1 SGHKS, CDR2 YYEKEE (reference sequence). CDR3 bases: TGTGCCAGCAGCCCCCGCCCAGGGGCTTTTGAAGCTTTCTTT. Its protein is CASSPRPGAFEAFF.

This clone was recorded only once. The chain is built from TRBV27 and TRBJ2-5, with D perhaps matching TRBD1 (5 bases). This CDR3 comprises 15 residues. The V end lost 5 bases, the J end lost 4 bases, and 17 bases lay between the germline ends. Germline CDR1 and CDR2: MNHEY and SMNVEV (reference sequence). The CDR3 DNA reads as TGTGCCAGCAGTAATCCCCATCAGGGTCGAGAGACCCAGTACTTC. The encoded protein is CASSNPHQGRETQYF.

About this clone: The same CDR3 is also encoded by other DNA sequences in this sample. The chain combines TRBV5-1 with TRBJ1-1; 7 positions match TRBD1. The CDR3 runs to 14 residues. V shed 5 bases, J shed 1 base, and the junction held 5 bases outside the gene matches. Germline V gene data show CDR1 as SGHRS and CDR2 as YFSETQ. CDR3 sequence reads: CASSSGTENTEAFF. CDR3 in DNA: TGCGCCAGCAGTTCCGGGACAGAGAACACTGAAGCTTTCTTT.

The CDR3 loop is CASSERPSVSGANVLTF. Here the CDR3 DNA reads TGTGCCAGCAGCGAGCGGCCCAGCGTTTCTGGGGCCAACGTCCTGACTTTC. The chain employs TRBV7-6 and TRBJ2-6, with D maybe TRBD2 (5 bases). V was clipped by 5 bases and J by 1 base, with 15 bases between them. In germline, CDR1 is SGHVS, CDR2 FNYEAQ. The CDR3 totals 17 residues. The whole variable domain, filled in from reference TRBV7-6 and TRBJ2-6, reads GAGVSQSPRYKVTKRGQDVALRCDPISGHVSLYWYRQALGQGPEFLTYFNYEAQQDKSGLPNDRFSAERPEGSISTLTIQRTEQRDSAMYRCASSERPSVSGANVLTFGAGSRLTVL.

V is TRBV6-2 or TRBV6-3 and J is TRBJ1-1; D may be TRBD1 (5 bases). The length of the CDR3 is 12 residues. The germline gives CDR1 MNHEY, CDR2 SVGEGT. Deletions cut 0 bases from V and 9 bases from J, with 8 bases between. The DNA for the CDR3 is TGTGCCAGCAGTTACTCGAACAGGAAAGCTTTCTTT. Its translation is CASSYSNRKAFF.

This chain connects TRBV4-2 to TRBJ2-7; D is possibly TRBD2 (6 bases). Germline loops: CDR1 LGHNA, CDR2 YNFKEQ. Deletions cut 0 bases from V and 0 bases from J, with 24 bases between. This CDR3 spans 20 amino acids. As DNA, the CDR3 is TGTGCCAGCAGCCAAGAGGTTCATATTCGCGGAGGGCTCAACTCCTACGAGCAGTACTTC. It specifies CASSQEVHIRGGLNSYEQYF.

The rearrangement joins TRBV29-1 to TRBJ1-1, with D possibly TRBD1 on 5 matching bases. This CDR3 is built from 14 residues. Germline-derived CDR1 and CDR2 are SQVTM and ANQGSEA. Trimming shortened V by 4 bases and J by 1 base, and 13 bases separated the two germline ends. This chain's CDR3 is CSVVGPGGNTEAFF. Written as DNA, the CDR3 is TGCAGCGTTGTGGGTCCGGGGGGGAACACTGAAGCTTTCTTT.

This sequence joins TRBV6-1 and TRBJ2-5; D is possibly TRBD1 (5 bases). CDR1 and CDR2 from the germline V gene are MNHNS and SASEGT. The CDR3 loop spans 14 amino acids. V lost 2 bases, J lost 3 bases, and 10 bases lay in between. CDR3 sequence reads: CASSERGSKETQYF. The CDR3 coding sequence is TGTGCCAGCAGTGAAAGGGGCAGTAAAGAGACCCAGTACTTC.

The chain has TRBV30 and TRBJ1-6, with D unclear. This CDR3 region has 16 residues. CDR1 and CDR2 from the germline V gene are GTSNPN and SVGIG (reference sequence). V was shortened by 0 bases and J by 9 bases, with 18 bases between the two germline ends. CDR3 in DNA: TGTGCCTGGAGTGTATTTCATAGTCCCGTAGCTTCACCCCTCCACTTT. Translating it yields CAWSVFHSPVASPLHF.

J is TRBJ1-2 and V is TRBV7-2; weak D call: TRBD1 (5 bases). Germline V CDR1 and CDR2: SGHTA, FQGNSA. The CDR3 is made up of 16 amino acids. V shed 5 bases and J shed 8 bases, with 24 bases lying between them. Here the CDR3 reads CASSPPGRRGEGGYTF. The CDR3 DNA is TGTGCCAGCAGCCCCCCGGGCCGTCGAGGGGAGGGAGGCTACACCTTC.

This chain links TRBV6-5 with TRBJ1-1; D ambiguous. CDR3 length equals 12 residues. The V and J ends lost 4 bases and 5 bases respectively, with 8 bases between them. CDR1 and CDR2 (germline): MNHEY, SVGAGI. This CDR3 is CASSFGETEAFF. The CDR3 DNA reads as TGTGCCAGCAGTTTCGGGGAGACTGAAGCTTTCTTT.

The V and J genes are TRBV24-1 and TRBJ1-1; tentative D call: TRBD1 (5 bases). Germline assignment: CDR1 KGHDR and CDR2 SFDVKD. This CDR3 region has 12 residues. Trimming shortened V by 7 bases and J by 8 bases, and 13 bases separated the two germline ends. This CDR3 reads CATSAPGGEAFF. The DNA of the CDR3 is TGTGCCACCAGCGCTCCGGGGGGGGAAGCTTTCTTT.

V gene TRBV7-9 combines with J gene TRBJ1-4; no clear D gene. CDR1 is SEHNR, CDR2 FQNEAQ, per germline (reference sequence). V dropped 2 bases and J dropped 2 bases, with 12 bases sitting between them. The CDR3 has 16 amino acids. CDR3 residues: CASSLYGGVTNEKLFF. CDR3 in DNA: TGTGCCAGCAGCTTATATGGCGGGGTCACTAATGAAAAACTGTTTTTT.

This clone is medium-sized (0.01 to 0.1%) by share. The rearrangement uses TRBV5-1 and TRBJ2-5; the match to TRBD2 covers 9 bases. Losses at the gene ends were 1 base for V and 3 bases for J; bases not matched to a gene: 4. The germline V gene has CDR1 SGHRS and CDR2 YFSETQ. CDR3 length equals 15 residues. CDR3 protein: CASSLMLAGEETQYF. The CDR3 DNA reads TGCGCCAGCAGCTTGATGTTAGCGGGGGAAGAGACCCAGTACTTC.

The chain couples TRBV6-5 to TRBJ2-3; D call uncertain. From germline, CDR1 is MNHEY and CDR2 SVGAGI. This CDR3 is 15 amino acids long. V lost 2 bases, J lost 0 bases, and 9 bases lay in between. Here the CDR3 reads CASSYRRGSTDTQYF. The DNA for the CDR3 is TGTGCCAGCAGTTACCGCCGCGGTAGCACAGATACGCAGTATTTT.

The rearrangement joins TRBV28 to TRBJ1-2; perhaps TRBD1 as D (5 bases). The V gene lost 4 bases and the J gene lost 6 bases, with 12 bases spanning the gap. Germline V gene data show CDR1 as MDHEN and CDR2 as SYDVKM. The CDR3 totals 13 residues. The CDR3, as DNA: TGTGCCAGCAGTTCTTCACTCAGGGATGGCTACACCTTC. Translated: CASSSSLRDGYTF.

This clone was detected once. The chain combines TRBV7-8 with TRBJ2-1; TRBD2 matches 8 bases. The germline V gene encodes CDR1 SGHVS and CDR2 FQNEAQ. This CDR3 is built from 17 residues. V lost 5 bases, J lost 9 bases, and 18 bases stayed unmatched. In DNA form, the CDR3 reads TGTGCCAGCAGCGCTCTACTAGCGGCAATACAGAAGGGTGAGCAGTTCTTC. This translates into CASSALLAAIQKGEQFF.

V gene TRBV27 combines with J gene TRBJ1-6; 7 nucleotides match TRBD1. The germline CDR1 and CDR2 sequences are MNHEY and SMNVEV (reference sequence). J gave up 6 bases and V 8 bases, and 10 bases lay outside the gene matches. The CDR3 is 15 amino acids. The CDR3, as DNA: TGTGCCAGCCTACCGGGACAGTATATTAATTCACCCCTCCACTTT. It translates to CASLPGQYINSPLHF.

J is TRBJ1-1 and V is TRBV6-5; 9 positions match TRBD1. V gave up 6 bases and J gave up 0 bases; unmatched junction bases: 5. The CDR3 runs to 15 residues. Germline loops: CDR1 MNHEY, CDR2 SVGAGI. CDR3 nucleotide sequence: TGTGCCAGCAGCCACGGACAGGGGATGAACACTGAAGCTTTCTTT. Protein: CASSHGQGMNTEAFF.

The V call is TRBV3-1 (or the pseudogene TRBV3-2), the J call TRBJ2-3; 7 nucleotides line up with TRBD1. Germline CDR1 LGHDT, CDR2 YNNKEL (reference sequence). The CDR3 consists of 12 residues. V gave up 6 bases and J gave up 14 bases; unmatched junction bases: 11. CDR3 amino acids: CASSSRTGWGYF. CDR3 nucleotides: TGTGCCAGCAGTTCTCGGACAGGATGGGGGTATTTT.

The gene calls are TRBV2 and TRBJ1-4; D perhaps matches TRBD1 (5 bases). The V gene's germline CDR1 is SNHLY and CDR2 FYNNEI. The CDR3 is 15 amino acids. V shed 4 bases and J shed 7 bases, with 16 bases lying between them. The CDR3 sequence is CASSATGQSGEKLFF. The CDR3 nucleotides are TGTGCCAGCAGTGCTACCGGACAATCAGGTGAAAAACTGTTTTTT. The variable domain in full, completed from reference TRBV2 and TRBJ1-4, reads EPEVTQTPSHQVTQMGQEVILRCVPISNHLYFYWYRQILGQKVEFLVSFYNNEISEKSEIFDDQFSVERPDGSNFTLKIRSTKLEDSAMYFCASSATGQSGEKLFFGSGTQLSVL.

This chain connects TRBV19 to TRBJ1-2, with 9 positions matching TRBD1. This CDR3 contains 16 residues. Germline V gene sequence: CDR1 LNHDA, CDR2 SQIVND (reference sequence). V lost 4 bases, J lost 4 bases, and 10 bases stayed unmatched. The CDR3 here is CASSRGTGQGSYGYTF. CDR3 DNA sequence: TGTGCCAGTAGTAGGGGAACCGGACAGGGGAGCTATGGCTACACCTTC.

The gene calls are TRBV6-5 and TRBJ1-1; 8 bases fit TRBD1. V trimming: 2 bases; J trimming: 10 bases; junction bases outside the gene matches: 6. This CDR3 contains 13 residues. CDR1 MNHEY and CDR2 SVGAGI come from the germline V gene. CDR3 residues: CASSYRQGRGAFF. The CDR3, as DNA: TGTGCCAGCAGTTACCGACAGGGGCGAGGAGCTTTCTTT.